Shown below are 10 T cell receptor beta chains from a single sample sequenced in a study of identical twins. From the 5' RACE reads, TCRdb called clonotypes with MiXCR, one entry per CDR3 protein. The table shows some 97,000 distinct CDR3 sequences, with less than 6.5% occurring only once. Sequenced material: memory T cells sorted from blood. These receptors were taken from a woman aged 45 to 65 in good health.

In its sample, this clonotype was seen many times. The chain carries TRBV12-3 or TRBV12-4 and TRBJ2-4; D gene ambiguous. The CDR3 sequence is 14 residues long. V was pared by 6 bases and J by 7 bases, with 16 bases between. CDR3 bases: TGTGCCAGCAGCTCCCCGTCCCAGAACAACATTCAGTACTTC. It specifies CASSSPSQNNIQYF.

This clonotype appeared many times. This sequence joins TRBV11-2 and TRBJ2-3, with D maybe TRBD2 (5 bases). The CDR3 length is 16 residues. Germline CDR1 is SGHAT and CDR2 is FQNNGV. With 5 bases removed from V and 4 bases from J, the gap between germline ends came to 19 bases. The CDR3 protein is CASSPRRVRVADTQYF. CDR3 nucleotide sequence: TGTGCCAGCAGCCCTAGGCGGGTGAGGGTGGCAGATACGCAGTATTTT.

This clonotype appeared many times. The chain recombines TRBV5-1 with TRBJ1-2; D not resolved. V was clipped by 0 bases and J by 4 bases, with 10 bases between them. Germline CDR1 is SGHRS and CDR2 is YFSETQ. This CDR3 comprises 14 residues. The CDR3 nucleotides are TGCGCCAGCAGCTTGGAGGCAGTATCCTATGGCTACACCTTC. This gives the protein CASSLEAVSYGYTF.

This clonotype was counted ten times or more. The gene calls are TRBV29-1 and TRBJ2-3; a possible D gene is TRBD2 (6 bases). V gave up 3 bases and J gave up 0 bases, with 7 bases separating them. Germline-derived CDR1 and CDR2 are SQVTM and ANQGSEA. This CDR3 spans 13 amino acids. CDR3 sequence: CSVDGTSTDTQYF. The CDR3 nucleotides read TGCAGCGTTGACGGGACTAGCACAGATACGCAGTATTTT.

This clonotype was observed at least ten times. The chain uses TRBV7-9 and TRBJ2-7, with D perhaps TRBD1 or TRBD2 (5 bases each). The CDR3 extends over 13 amino acids. Germline V CDR1 and CDR2: SEHNR, FQNEAQ (reference sequence). V lost 5 bases, J lost 6 bases, and 14 bases lay in between. The CDR3 spells CASSLGPRGEQYF. The CDR3 DNA reads as TGTGCCAGCAGCCTGGGACCCCGGGGCGAGCAGTACTTC.

This clonotype has just a few counts. The chain couples TRBV5-6 to TRBJ2-1; 8 bases line up with TRBD2. V shed 5 bases, J shed 8 bases, and the junction held 9 bases outside the gene matches. The CDR3 spans 14 residues. The germline V gene has CDR1 SGHDT and CDR2 YYEEEE. CDR3 protein: CASSGLAVHHEQFF. The CDR3 DNA sequence: TGTGCCAGCAGTGGACTAGCCGTTCACCATGAGCAGTTCTTC.

This clonotype was observed many times. The chain combines TRBV5-1 with TRBJ1-3; tentatively, D is TRBD1 (6 bases). The V end was cut by 4 bases, the J end by 2 bases, with 13 bases between. Germline V gives CDR1 SGHRS, CDR2 YFSETQ. This CDR3 spans 15 amino acids. The CDR3 nucleotides read TGCGCCAGCAGCCCGTGGACAGACGCTGGAAACACCATATATTTT. Translating it yields CASSPWTDAGNTIYF. Drawing the rest from reference TRBV5-1 and TRBJ1-3, the complete variable domain is KAGVTQTPRYLIKTRGQQVTLSCSPISGHRSVSWYQQTPGQGLQFLFEYFSETQRNKGNFPGRFSGRQFSNSRSEMNVSTLELGDSALYLCASSPWTDAGNTIYFGEGSWLTVV.

This clonotype was picked up a small number of times. V gene TRBV10-3 combines with J gene TRBJ2-1; D remains unclear. In germline, CDR1 is ENHRY, CDR2 SYGVKD. CDR3 length: 11 amino acids. The CDR3 is CDSVRHNEQFF. The CDR3 DNA is TGTGATAGTGTGAGGCACAATGAGCAGTTCTTC.

J is TRBJ2-7 and V is TRBV10-3; TRBD2 might be the D (6 bases). Germline V gene data show CDR1 as ENHRY and CDR2 as SYGVKD. This CDR3 region has 17 residues. Trimming cost V 4 bases and J 2 bases, with 21 bases left between them. The CDR3 sequence: CAISGAAGPTEAYEQYF. DNA for the CDR3: TGTGCCATCAGTGGGGCGGCGGGGCCTACGGAAGCCTACGAGCAGTACTTC.

Ten or more counts support this clonotype. V usage is TRBV7-2 and J usage is TRBJ2-3; the D is unclear. The CDR3 has 12 residues. V was trimmed by 5 bases and J by 10 bases, leaving 13 bases between them. Looked up from germline, CDR1 is SGHTA and CDR2 is FQGNSA. The CDR3 bases are TGTGCCAGCAGCCGAACCCCCCCATCGCAGTATTTT. Amino acids: CASSRTPPSQYF.